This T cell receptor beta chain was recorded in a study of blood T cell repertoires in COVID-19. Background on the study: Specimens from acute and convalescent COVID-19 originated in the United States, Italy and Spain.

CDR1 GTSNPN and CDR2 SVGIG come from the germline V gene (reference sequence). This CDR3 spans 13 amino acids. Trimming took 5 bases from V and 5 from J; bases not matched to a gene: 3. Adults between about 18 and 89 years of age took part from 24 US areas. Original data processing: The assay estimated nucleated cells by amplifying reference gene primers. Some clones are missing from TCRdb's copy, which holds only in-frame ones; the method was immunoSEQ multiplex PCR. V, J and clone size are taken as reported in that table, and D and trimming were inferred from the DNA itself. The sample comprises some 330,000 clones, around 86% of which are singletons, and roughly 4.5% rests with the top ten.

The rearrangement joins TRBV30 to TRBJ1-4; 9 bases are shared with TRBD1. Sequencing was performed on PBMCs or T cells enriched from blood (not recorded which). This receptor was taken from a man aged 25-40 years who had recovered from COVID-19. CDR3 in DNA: TGTGCCTGGGGGGGACAGGGAAATGAAAAACTGTTTTTT. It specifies CAWGGQGNEKLFF. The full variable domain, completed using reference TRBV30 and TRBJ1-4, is SQTIHQWPATLVQPVGSPLSLECTVEGTSNPNLYWYRQAAGRGLQLLFYSVGIGQISSEVPQNLSASRPQDRQFILSSKKLLLSDSGFYLCAWGGQGNEKLFFGSGTQLSVL.